A single sample is the source of the 26 T cell receptor beta chains below, sequenced in a study of CD4 T cells in relation to SARS-CoV-2 and coronaviruses. Generated by immunoSEQ multiplex PCR, the TCRdb table keeps only in-frame clones and is missing some. The data contain roughly 25,000 clones, more than 60% of them singletons. For these receptors, no antigen is known. Before the COVID-19 pandemic, during about 2010-2018, CD4+ T cells were taken from unexposed donors. After approximately ten days of culture, CD4+ T cells were isolated. The specimen was CD4+ T cells from PBMCs, cultured in vitro. The receptor set was obtained from a human donor in good health.

V and J are TRBV5-1 and TRBJ2-1; 8 nucleotides match TRBD1. Germline-derived CDR1 and CDR2 are SGHRS and YFSETQ. The J segment lost 4 bases and the V segment lost 7 bases, leaving 1 base of the junction unmatched. The length of the CDR3 is 12 residues. CDR3 bases: TGCGCCAGCGGACAGGGTTACAATGAGCAGTTCTTC. Translation gives CASGQGYNEQFF.

This clone has only one observation. This rearrangement joins TRBV9 to TRBJ1-4; D is perhaps TRBD1 (6 bases). The CDR3 extends over 15 amino acids. V shed 5 bases and J shed 5 bases, with 16 bases lying between them. Germline CDR1 SGDLS, CDR2 YYNGEE. The CDR3 loop reads CASSLRGQVNEKLFF. The CDR3, as DNA: TGTGCCAGCAGTCTAAGGGGACAAGTCAATGAAAAACTGTTTTTT.

This chain joins TRBV19 and TRBJ1-3, with TRBD1 identical over 9 bases. CDR1 and CDR2 (germline): LNHDA, SQIVND (reference sequence). The CDR3 extends over 12 amino acids. J lost 7 bases, V lost 6 bases, and 1 base had no gene match. CDR3 in amino acids: CASSGTGNTIYF. CDR3 in DNA: TGTGCCAGTAGCGGGACAGGGAACACCATATATTTT.

The V and J genes are TRBV19 and TRBJ1-1; possible D gene TRBD1, 6 bases. The V end was cut by 4 bases, the J end by 4 bases, with 22 bases between. Germline V CDR1 and CDR2: LNHDA, SQIVND (reference sequence). The CDR3 is 17 residues long. In DNA, the CDR3 is TGTGCCAGTAGTAGCAGGCTGGCAGGGGCTTTAGGCACTGAAGCTTTCTTT. Protein sequence: CASSSRLAGALGTEAFF.

The V call is TRBV19, the J call TRBJ1-1, with 7 bases that match TRBD1. The CDR3 covers 15 residues. Trimming cost V 9 bases and J 2 bases; bases outside gene matches: 12. The germline CDR1 and CDR2 sequences are LNHDA and SQIVND (reference sequence). The CDR3: CASRTFGTVNTEAFF. The CDR3 nucleotides read TGTGCCAGCCGAACGTTCGGGACAGTAAACACTGAAGCTTTCTTT.

The chain is built from TRBV2 and TRBJ1-5, with 9 nucleotides matching TRBD1. From germline, CDR1 is SNHLY and CDR2 FYNNEI. This CDR3 is built from 16 residues. Trimming removed 6 bases from V and 0 bases from J; junction bases left unmatched: 6. The DNA of the CDR3 is TGTGCCAGCAGCAGGACAGGGGTCTATAGCAATCAGCCCCAGCATTTT. Translating gives CASSRTGVYSNQPQHF.

V gene TRBV7-2 combines with J gene TRBJ1-2, with 9 bases matching TRBD1. The CDR3 extends over 14 amino acids. The J segment lost 8 bases and the V segment lost 5 bases, leaving 9 bases of the junction unmatched. Germline V CDR1 and CDR2: SGHTA, FQGNSA. CDR3 sequence: CASSPSGQGRGYTF. CDR3 in DNA: TGTGCCAGCAGCCCATCGGGACAGGGAAGGGGCTACACCTTC.

Details on this clone: The junction and the germline gene differ at one end; a read error may be behind it. V is TRBV7-3 and J is TRBJ2-7; unclear D gene. CDR1 SGHTA and CDR2 FQGTGA come from the germline V gene. The CDR3 spans 14 residues. CDR3 coding DNA: TGTGCCAGCAGTTTAAGCGCCTCCTCCTACGAGCAGTACTTC. This gives the protein CASSLSASSYEQYF.

In its sample, this clone was seen once. The chain links TRBV5-1 to TRBJ2-7; 11 bases agree with TRBD1. The V gene's germline CDR1 is SGHRS and CDR2 YFSETQ. Trimming removed 2 bases from V and 4 bases from J; junction bases left unmatched: 8. This CDR3 has 16 amino acids. CDR3 in amino acids: CASSLNTGTGGYEQYF. CDR3 in DNA: TGCGCCAGCAGCTTAAACACCGGGACAGGGGGGTACGAGCAGTACTTC.

The V call is TRBV5-6, the J call TRBJ2-3; D unclear. This CDR3 has 13 residues. V lost 0 bases, J lost 1 base, and 3 bases lay in between. Germline CDR1 and CDR2: SGHDT and YYEEEE. CDR3 in amino acids: CASSLEGTDTQYF. CDR3 DNA: TGTGCCAGCAGCTTGGAGGGCACAGATACGCAGTATTTT. Supplemented by reference TRBV5-6 and TRBJ2-3, the full variable domain reads DAGVTQSPTHLIKTRGQQVTLRCSPKSGHDTVSWYQQALGQGPQFIFQYYEEEERQRGNFPDRFSGHQFPNYSSELNVNALLLGDSALYLCASSLEGTDTQYFGPGTRLTVL.

This clone showed up just a few times. This chain connects TRBV10-2 to TRBJ1-2; possibly TRBD1 for D (5 bases). The CDR3 loop spans 15 amino acids. Germline V CDR1 and CDR2: WSHSY, SAAADI. V lost 0 bases, J lost 5 bases, and 13 bases lay in between. The CDR3 DNA reads as TGCGCCAGCAGTGAGTCGAAAGGGGACTCGTATGGCTACACCTTC. The encoded protein is CASSESKGDSYGYTF.

The V and J genes are TRBV18 and TRBJ1-1; 7 bases map to TRBD1. The CDR3 has 15 amino acids. The germline V gene has CDR1 KGHSH and CDR2 LQKENI. V trimming: 3 bases; J trimming: 6 bases; junction bases outside the gene matches: 10. The CDR3 reads CASSPDATGVAEAFF. Here the CDR3 DNA reads TGTGCCAGCTCACCCGACGCTACAGGGGTCGCTGAAGCTTTCTTT.

The chain couples TRBV5-1 to TRBJ2-2; 8 nucleotides match TRBD1. The trim removed 4 bases at V and 5 bases at J, leaving 13 bases unmatched. CDR1 and CDR2 from the germline V gene are SGHRS and YFSETQ. CDR3 length: 17 residues. CDR3 protein: CASSAWATGAGTGELFF. CDR3 sequence (DNA): TGCGCCAGCAGCGCCTGGGCGACAGGGGCTGGGACCGGGGAGCTGTTTTTT.

This chain uses TRBV7-9 with TRBJ1-2; no definite D call. V lost 2 bases and J 4 bases, leaving 8 bases between the germline ends. Germline V gives CDR1 SEHNR, CDR2 FQNEAQ (reference sequence). The CDR3 spans 13 residues. The CDR3 reads CASSLQGSYGYTF. The CDR3 bases are TGTGCCAGCAGCTTACAAGGGTCCTATGGCTACACCTTC. The full variable domain, with the rest looked up from reference TRBV7-9 and TRBJ1-2, is DTGVSQNPRHKITKRGQNVTFRCDPISEHNRLYWYRQTLGQGPEFLTYFQNEAQLEKSRLLSDRFSAERPKGSFSTLEIQRTEQGDSAMYLCASSLQGSYGYTFGSGTRLTVV.

CDR3 in amino acids: CASSLGVLSTDTQYF. CDR3 nucleotide sequence: TGCGCCAGCAGCTTGGGAGTGCTAAGCACAGATACGCAGTATTTT. The rearrangement links TRBV5-1 to TRBJ2-3; D is undetermined. The CDR3 length is 15 residues. Germline assignment: CDR1 SGHRS and CDR2 YFSETQ. Trimming took off 0 bases at V and 0 bases at J, with 8 bases between the two ends.

The rearrangement joins TRBV5-1 to TRBJ2-3, with D possibly being TRBD2 (5 bases). The CDR3 runs to 15 residues. Trimming pared 0 bases from V and 0 bases from J, leaving 8 bases between. The germline gives CDR1 SGHRS, CDR2 YFSETQ. The CDR3 loop is CASSLGRESTDTQYF. CDR3 bases: TGCGCCAGCAGCTTGGGACGGGAAAGCACAGATACGCAGTATTTT.

There are a few counts of this clone. The chain uses TRBV6-1 and TRBJ1-2; TRBD1 might be the D (5 bases). CDR1 is MNHNS and CDR2 is SASEGT in the germline V gene. CDR3 length: 16 residues. The ends were cut back, 2 bases at V and 2 bases at J, with 15 bases in the middle. This chain's CDR3 is CASSEIGAGKNYGYTF. The CDR3 DNA reads as TGTGCCAGCAGTGAAATCGGGGCCGGGAAAAACTATGGCTACACCTTC.

This chain connects TRBV2 to TRBJ2-1; 9 bases fit TRBD2. This CDR3 comprises 14 residues. The ends lost 4 bases at V and 6 bases at J; junction bases unmatched: 4. The germline CDR1 and CDR2 sequences are SNHLY and FYNNEI. The chain's CDR3 is CASSGLAGFNEQFF. CDR3 bases: TGTGCCAGCAGTGGGCTAGCGGGATTCAATGAGCAGTTCTTC.

In this sample, this clone turned up a few times. V and J are TRBV27 and TRBJ1-2; the match to TRBD1 covers 7 bases. The CDR3 loop spans 13 amino acids. From germline, CDR1 is MNHEY and CDR2 SMNVEV (reference sequence). With 3 bases clipped from V and 7 bases from J, the junction kept 5 bases outside the gene matches. This CDR3 is CASSLGRGSGYTF. The CDR3 nucleotides are TGTGCCAGCAGTTTGGGCAGGGGGTCTGGCTACACCTTC.

The J gene is TRBJ1-4, the V gene TRBV7-2; D may be TRBD1 (6 bases). This CDR3 spans 16 amino acids. CDR1 and CDR2 (germline): SGHTA, FQGNSA. V was clipped by 2 bases and J by 3 bases, with 13 bases between them. The CDR3 sequence: CASSLPGVYANEKLFF. CDR3 nucleotide sequence: TGTGCCAGCAGCTTACCAGGGGTTTATGCTAATGAAAAACTGTTTTTT. The full variable domain, rest sourced from reference TRBV7-2 and TRBJ1-4, is GAGVSQSPSNKVTEKGKDVELRCDPISGHTALYWYRQSLGQGLEFLIYFQGNSAPDKSGLPSDRFSAERTGGSVSTLTIQRTQQEDSAVYLCASSLPGVYANEKLFFGSGTQLSVL.

The chain employs TRBV4-1 and TRBJ1-2, with a tentative D call TRBD1 (5 bases). V was pared by 4 bases and J by 2 bases, with 23 bases between. CDR3 size: 18 residues. CDR1 and CDR2 (germline): MGHRA, YSYEKL. The CDR3 sequence is CASSLNSWGRGTNYGYTF. For the CDR3, the DNA is TGCGCCAGCAGCCTGAACTCCTGGGGGAGGGGTACCAACTATGGCTACACCTTC.

V is TRBV11-2 and J is TRBJ1-1, with a tentative D call TRBD1 (5 bases). Trimming took 2 bases from V and 0 from J, leaving 16 bases between them. Looked up from germline, CDR1 is SGHAT and CDR2 is FQNNGV. The CDR3 consists of 17 residues. CDR3 loop: CASSLTGRAGLNTEAFF. In nucleotides, the CDR3 is TGTGCCAGCAGCTTAACCGGCCGTGCAGGGTTGAACACTGAAGCTTTCTTT.

This clone came up a few times. CDR3 in DNA: TGTGCCAGTAGTATTGGGGCAGATTCCTACAATGAGCAGTTCTTC. Translated: CASSIGADSYNEQFF. This chain links TRBV19 with TRBJ2-1; perhaps TRBD1 as D (5 bases). In germline, CDR1 is LNHDA, CDR2 SQIVND (reference sequence). The CDR3 length is 15 residues. V was shortened by 3 bases and J by 1 base, with 10 bases between the two germline ends.

This sequence joins TRBV20-1 and TRBJ2-1; D perhaps matches TRBD2 (6 bases). CDR3 size: 11 residues. Between the trimmed V and J ends, which lost 5 bases and 8 bases, there was a span of 10 bases. CDR1 and CDR2 (germline): DFQATT, SNEGSKA (reference sequence). CDR3 in DNA: TGCAGTGCTCTAACTAGCTATGAGCAGTTCTTC. Protein product: CSALTSYEQFF.

The CDR3 protein is CASSFGSRETQYF. CDR3 sequence (DNA): TGTGCCAGCAGCTTCGGATCGAGGGAGACCCAGTACTTC. The rearrangement links TRBV5-4 to TRBJ2-5; D gene unclear. This CDR3 contains 13 residues. Germline values: CDR1 SGHNT, CDR2 YYREEE (reference sequence). Trimming took off 2 bases at V and 5 bases at J, with 10 bases between the two ends.

This clone was counted a single time. The V call is TRBV4-1, the J call TRBJ2-5; unclear D gene. The CDR3 is 14 amino acids. The ends were cut back, 0 bases at V and 4 bases at J, with 9 bases in the middle. The V gene's germline CDR1 is MGHRA and CDR2 YSYEKL. CDR3 nucleotide sequence: TGCGCCAGCAGCCAAGATGTGGTGGGAGAGACCCAGTACTTC. Encoded protein: CASSQDVVGETQYF.